This T cell receptor beta chain was profiled in a study of memory CD4+ T cells and cytomegalovirus serostatus. V was cut by 1 base and J by 6 bases, with 12 bases left in between. The CDR3 contains 14 residues. Per the germline V gene, CDR1 is MGHRA and CDR2 is YSYEKL. General study findings and limits: About 40% of the roughly 150 known CMV-associated TCRbeta sequences appeared in CD4+ memory. CMV serostatus prediction reached median AUC about 0.95, or 0.9 with US-trained model.

With regard to this clone: Its antigen is unknown.

This table comes from immunoSEQ multiplex PCR, and its TCRdb copy is limited to in-frame clones, with some not included. The profile shows about 25,000 clones, roughly 80% of them singletons. The sort gate was single viable CD3+CD4+CD8-CD45RO+ cells for memory CD4+ T cells. The sequenced sample consisted of memory CD4+ T cells from blood. This clonotype was obtained from an adult in good health and CMV-seronegative. The chain links TRBV4-1 to TRBJ1-2; D not certain. The CDR3 sequence is CASSQVPTTNGYTF. As DNA, the CDR3 is TGCGCCAGCAGCCAAGTCCCCACTACAAATGGCTACACCTTC.